This T cell receptor beta chain was recovered during a study of type 1 regulatory T cells. In regard to this clonotype: Its antigen is still unknown.

TCRdb ran MiXCR on the reads and lists one entry per CDR3 protein. The table shows more than 60,000 distinct CDR3 sequences, with approximately 47% occurring only once. CDR1 is MNHNS and CDR2 is SASEGT in the germline V gene. The CDR3 spans 18 residues. Trimming shortened V by 5 bases and J by 5 bases, and 25 bases separated the two germline ends. Material for sequencing was cultured non-Tr1 T cells, either the whole culture or a sorted T cell fraction (not recorded which). The chain is built from TRBV6-1 and TRBJ2-1, with TRBD2 as a possible D gene (5 bases). This sequence was found in a human donor in good health. The CDR3 spells CASSRAPRVYQTNNEQFF. CDR3 bases: TGTGCCAGCAGTCGTGCTCCGAGGGTCTACCAAACAAACAATGAGCAGTTCTTC.